Presented here are 14 T cell receptor beta chains from one specimen sequenced in a study of OX40 agonist ivuxolimab in advanced cancers. Sequenced by immunoSEQ multiplex PCR; TCRdb stores in-frame clones only, minus some. The sample contains tens of thousands of clones, roughly three quarters of which appear only once. The sequencing used CD4+ or CD8+ T cells sorted from blood, collected in a trial of the OX40 agonist ivuxolimab. The receptor source for this set is an adult with an advanced solid tumor such as melanoma, head and neck, liver or kidney cancer.

This chain uses TRBV11-2 with TRBJ1-1; D is ambiguous. The CDR3 sequence is 14 residues long. V lost 4 bases and J lost 9, with 18 bases in between. Germline V gene data show CDR1 as SGHAT and CDR2 as FQNNGV. The chain's CDR3 is CASSSPGQVIKAFF. The CDR3 region has the DNA TGTGCCAGCAGCTCGCCCGGGCAGGTGATTAAAGCTTTCTTT.

This chain uses TRBV11-2 with TRBJ1-2; D is undetermined. The V gene's germline CDR1 is SGHAT and CDR2 FQNNGV. V was cut by 5 bases and J by 5 bases, with 6 bases left in between. This CDR3 has 11 residues. This CDR3 reads CASSPSYGYTF. CDR3 DNA: TGTGCCAGCAGCCCCTCATATGGCTACACCTTC.

The CDR3 sequence is CASSYGGLGSYEQYF. CDR3 sequence (DNA): TGTGCCAGCAGTTACGGCGGGTTAGGATCCTACGAGCAGTACTTC. The rearrangement uses TRBV6-5 and TRBJ2-7; the D gene is possibly TRBD2 (5 bases). The CDR3 length is 15 residues. Germline assignment: CDR1 MNHEY and CDR2 SVGAGI. Between the trimmed V and J ends, which lost 2 bases and 1 base, there was a span of 12 bases.

This CDR3 reads CASSGTGLSYEQYF. The CDR3, as DNA: TGTGCCAGCAGTGGGACTGGCCTCTCCTACGAGCAGTACTTC. The chain carries TRBV6-5 and TRBJ2-7; tentatively, D is TRBD2 (6 bases). The CDR3 totals 14 residues. The V gene's germline CDR1 is MNHEY and CDR2 SVGAGI. V dropped 5 bases and J dropped 0 bases, with 11 bases sitting between them.

This sequence joins TRBV7-3 and TRBJ1-1; possibly TRBD1 for D (6 bases). The CDR3 totals 17 residues. CDR1 SGHTA and CDR2 FQGTGA come from the germline V gene. V shed 4 bases and J shed 2 bases, with 20 bases lying between them. CDR3 loop: CASSYKNPGHLNTEAFF. In DNA form, the CDR3 reads TGTGCCAGCAGCTATAAAAACCCGGGACACCTAAACACTGAAGCTTTCTTT.

The V and J genes are TRBV28 and TRBJ2-3, with D unresolved. The CDR3 spans 18 residues. Germline V gives CDR1 MDHEN, CDR2 SYDVKM. Trimming took off 3 bases at V and 4 bases at J, with 23 bases between the two ends. This CDR3 is CASSFPTHPPVSSDTQYF. CDR3 nucleotides: TGTGCCAGCAGTTTCCCTACCCATCCCCCGGTATCCTCAGATACGCAGTATTTT.

The J gene is TRBJ1-5, the V gene TRBV27; 7 nucleotides line up with TRBD1. This CDR3 is built from 15 residues. Per germline, CDR1 MNHEY and CDR2 SMNVEV (reference sequence). Unmatched junction bases numbered 9, after V lost 8 bases and J lost 2 bases. The CDR3 bases are TGTGCCAGCTCGACAGGGCCGGTGGGCAATCAGCCCCAGCATTTT. This codes for CASSTGPVGNQPQHF.

This clone was counted a single time. V gene TRBV29-1 combines with J gene TRBJ1-2, with 7 bases fitting TRBD1. The germline V gene encodes CDR1 SQVTM and CDR2 ANQGSEA. V was pared by 6 bases and J by 10 bases, with 17 bases of the junction left unmatched. The CDR3 length is 14 residues. The DNA of the CDR3 is TGCAGCGTAGGGAAAGGGACAGCTTCTCATGTCTACACCTTC. Encoded protein: CSVGKGTASHVYTF.

This chain joins TRBV18 and TRBJ1-1; D not certain. CDR1 and CDR2 (germline): KGHSH, LQKENI. V shed 2 bases and J shed 3 bases, with 13 bases lying between them. The CDR3 has 15 residues. This chain's CDR3 is CASSPSSGQDTEAFF. CDR3 nucleotides: TGTGCCAGCTCACCATCGTCGGGTCAAGACACTGAAGCTTTCTTT.

DNA for the CDR3: TGTGCCAGCTCACCAAGACGAAATGCGGGGAGTGAAAAACTGTTTTTT. Its translation: CASSPRRNAGSEKLFF. J is TRBJ1-4 and V is TRBV18; D ambiguous. The V and J ends lost 2 bases and 7 bases respectively, with 17 bases between them. Germline lookup yields CDR1 KGHSH and CDR2 LQKENI. This CDR3 has 16 amino acids.

This sequence joins TRBV6-1 and TRBJ2-1; D uncertain. Deletions cut 1 base from V and 5 bases from J, with 12 bases between. CDR3 length: 15 amino acids. Per germline, CDR1 MNHNS and CDR2 SASEGT. The DNA for the CDR3 is TGTGCCAGCAGTGAAGTCAGGCCCCCACACAATGAGCAGTTCTTC. Protein: CASSEVRPPHNEQFF.

This clone was observed a few times. The genes are TRBV29-1 and TRBJ1-1; perhaps TRBD1 as D (5 bases). V shed 5 bases and J shed 2 bases, with 12 bases lying between them. This CDR3 has 13 residues. Germline assignment: CDR1 SQVTM and CDR2 ANQGSEA. CDR3 DNA: TGCAGCGTTTGGGAAGGGGATAACACTGAAGCTTTCTTT. Translating gives CSVWEGDNTEAFF.

This clone showed up just a few times. V and J are TRBV6-5 and TRBJ1-1; the D gene is possibly TRBD1 (5 bases). The CDR3 extends over 13 amino acids. V gave up 0 bases and J gave up 5 bases, with 7 bases separating them. The V gene's germline CDR1 is MNHEY and CDR2 SVGAGI. CDR3 sequence (DNA): TGTGCCAGCAGTTACTCCCGGGGGACTGAAGCTTTCTTT. Amino acid sequence: CASSYSRGTEAFF.

The CDR3 region is CASRFPGGGIYEQYF. The CDR3 DNA reads as TGTGCCAGTCGTTTTCCGGGAGGTGGAATCTACGAGCAGTACTTC. The chain recombines TRBV28 with TRBJ2-7; 7 bases match TRBD2. CDR3 length equals 15 residues. Germline V lookup: CDR1 MDHEN, CDR2 SYDVKM. The junction had 14 bases not matched to a gene; V was cut back by 9 bases and J by 3 bases.